A single sample is the source of the 28 T cell receptor beta chains below, sequenced in a study of blood T cell repertoires in COVID-19 (dated by TCRdb to the early 2020s). Library prep was done by the immunoSEQ multiplex PCR assay. TCRdb limited this immuneACCESS table to in-frame rearrangements with V and J called. A share of clones is missing; checked studies link under half to unresolved V genes, and the rest is unexplained. Within this sample are around 72,000 clones, with more than 85% of them counted one time only. Around 14% of the sample is taken by the ten largest. Sequencing used peripheral blood. The receptors derive from a human donor with active COVID-19. The donor label of this sample is uncertain.

The gene calls are TRBV5-5 and TRBJ2-1, with unresolved D. The CDR3 runs 12 residues. Trimming shortened V by 0 bases and J by 9 bases, and 7 bases separated the two germline ends. Per the germline V gene, CDR1 is SGHKS and CDR2 is YYEKEE (reference sequence). The CDR3 is CASSLDSSEQFF. In DNA form, the CDR3 reads TGTGCCAGCAGCTTGGACAGCAGTGAGCAGTTCTTC.

V usage is TRBV27 and J usage is TRBJ2-1, with TRBD2 as a possible D gene (6 bases). The CDR3 is made up of 14 amino acids. Per germline, CDR1 MNHEY and CDR2 SMNVEV (reference sequence). Trimming removed 5 bases from V and 7 bases from J, with 15 bases in between. The chain's CDR3 is CASSPRLGRNEQFF. CDR3 DNA sequence: TGTGCCAGCAGTCCCCGACTAGGAAGGAATGAGCAGTTCTTC.

This chain uses TRBV2 with TRBJ2-6, with 8 nucleotides matching TRBD1. Germline V gene sequence: CDR1 SNHLY, CDR2 FYNNEI. With V trimmed by 5 bases and J by 3 bases, 9 bases remained unmatched. The CDR3 extends over 17 amino acids. The CDR3: CASSRQGAVIGANVLTF. The CDR3 region has the DNA TGTGCCAGCAGTCGGCAGGGGGCTGTCATTGGGGCCAACGTCCTGACTTTC.

The chain carries TRBV28 and TRBJ1-5; D ambiguous. Per the germline V gene, CDR1 is MDHEN and CDR2 is SYDVKM. This CDR3 has 15 residues. V was trimmed by 5 bases and J by 0 bases, leaving 11 bases between them. CDR3 loop: CASSPLQYSNQPQHF. The CDR3 nucleotides are TGTGCCAGCAGTCCCCTACAGTATAGCAATCAGCCCCAGCATTTT.

The V call is TRBV15, the J call TRBJ2-3, with TRBD1 as a possible D gene (6 bases). The CDR3 is made up of 14 amino acids. V gave up 8 bases and J gave up 5 bases, with 17 bases separating them. CDR1 is LNHNV and CDR2 is YYDKDF in the germline V gene (reference sequence). The CDR3 coding sequence is TGTGCCACCCGCCCGGACAGTTGGGGAGATACGCAGTATTTT. Its protein product is CATRPDSWGDTQYF. Full variable domain (missing parts from reference TRBV15 and TRBJ2-3): DAMVIQNPRYQVTQFGKPVTLSCSQTLNHNVMYWYQQKSSQAPKLLFHYYDKDFNNEADTPDNFQSRRPNTSFCFLDIRSPGLGDTAMYLCATRPDSWGDTQYFGPGTRLTVL.

V and J are TRBV27 and TRBJ1-2, with 8 nucleotides matching TRBD1. Germline trimming cut 4 bases from V and 4 bases from J; bases unmatched to any gene: 26. The CDR3 is 21 amino acids. Germline V CDR1 and CDR2: MNHEY, SMNVEV (reference sequence). The CDR3 spells CASSSTRLSPTQGVAAYGYTF. CDR3 nucleotide sequence: TGTGCCAGCAGTTCCACCCGTCTCTCCCCAACACAGGGGGTTGCCGCCTATGGCTACACCTTC.

The V and J genes are TRBV7-8 and TRBJ2-5; possible D gene TRBD2, 6 bases. Trimming left V 5 bases short and J 4 bases short, with 17 bases between. Germline V gene lookup returns CDR1 SGHVS and CDR2 FQNEAQ. The CDR3 length is 15 residues. CDR3: CASSPVRGKGETQYF. CDR3 bases: TGTGCCAGCAGCCCGGTCCGGGGGAAGGGAGAGACCCAGTACTTC.

This chain uses TRBV25-1 with TRBJ1-1, with a possible D match to TRBD1 (6 bases). V was clipped by 1 base and J by 1 base, with 16 bases between them. The CDR3 contains 17 residues. Germline-derived CDR1 and CDR2 are MGHDK and SYGVNS. CDR3: CASSELGAGRGNTEAFF. DNA for the CDR3: TGTGCCAGCAGTGAATTGGGGGCAGGGCGTGGGAACACTGAAGCTTTCTTT.

The chain joins TRBV27 to TRBJ1-5, with TRBD1 matching 10 bases. This CDR3 has 15 residues. Unmatched junction bases numbered 7, after V lost 7 bases and J lost 4 bases. CDR1 MNHEY and CDR2 SMNVEV come from the germline V gene (reference sequence). The CDR3 coding sequence is TGTGCCAGCACCGGGACAGGGGCTGGAAATCAGCCCCAGCATTTT. Translating gives CASTGTGAGNQPQHF.

This chain links TRBV18 with TRBJ2-1, with D maybe TRBD2 (7 bases). The V end lost 6 bases, the J end lost 8 bases, and 17 bases lay between the germline ends. CDR1 is KGHSH and CDR2 is LQKENI in the germline V gene. This CDR3 is 14 amino acids long. CDR3 in DNA: TGTGCCAGCTCCCCCAGAGGGGGGGGTCATGAGCAGTTCTTC. It yields the protein CASSPRGGGHEQFF.

This sequence joins TRBV6-2 or TRBV6-3 and TRBJ2-1; maybe TRBD2 (5 bases). The CDR3 totals 14 residues. Germline-derived CDR1 and CDR2 are MNHEY and SVGEGT. Trimming took off 5 bases at V and 3 bases at J, with 11 bases between the two ends. The CDR3 spells CASSLSGLYNEQFF. The CDR3 nucleotides read TGTGCCAGCAGTCTAAGTGGACTCTACAATGAGCAGTTCTTC.

The chain recombines TRBV19 with TRBJ1-2, with 7 bases aligning to TRBD1. This CDR3 has 14 residues. The germline CDR1 and CDR2 sequences are LNHDA and SQIVND (reference sequence). With 4 bases clipped from V and 4 bases from J, the junction kept 6 bases outside the gene matches. The CDR3 DNA is TGTGCCAGTAGTAGCATTGACAGGGCCTATGGCTACACCTTC. Translating it yields CASSSIDRAYGYTF.

The chain recombines TRBV7-3 with TRBJ1-5; D unclear. Per the germline V gene, CDR1 is SGHTA and CDR2 is FQGTGA. Trimming took 4 bases from V and 12 from J, leaving 13 bases between them. CDR3 size: 12 residues. The CDR3 DNA follows: TGTGCCAGCAGCTCGCCGGCGCGGGTCCAGCATTTT. This codes for CASSSPARVQHF.

This clone occurred a few times. The rearrangement links TRBV9 to TRBJ1-6; 7 bases align to TRBD1. The CDR3 totals 15 residues. Germline V gene sequence: CDR1 SGDLS, CDR2 YYNGEE. J gave up 7 bases and V 0 bases, and 4 bases lay outside the gene matches. CDR3 nucleotide sequence: TGTGCCAGCAGCGTAGATACAGGGGTCAATTCACCCCTCCACTTT. It specifies CASSVDTGVNSPLHF.

The chain recombines TRBV2 with TRBJ2-6, with D possibly being TRBD2 (6 bases). The germline CDR1 and CDR2 sequences are SNHLY and FYNNEI. The V and J ends lost 1 base and 3 bases respectively, with 10 bases between them. The length of the CDR3 is 16 residues. In nucleotides, the CDR3 is TGTGCCAGCAGTGAAGGGAGGGTTGGTGGGGCCAACGTCCTGACTTTC. Its translation is CASSEGRVGGANVLTF.

This chain uses TRBV25-1 with TRBJ2-1, with 11 bases that match TRBD2. CDR3 length: 14 residues. Germline CDR1 is MGHDK and CDR2 is SYGVNS. J was trimmed by 8 bases and V by 6 bases; bases with no gene match: 6. CDR3 amino acids: CASSLAGGRDEQFF. CDR3 DNA sequence: TGTGCCAGCAGCTTAGCGGGAGGGAGAGATGAGCAGTTCTTC.

This chain connects TRBV10-1 to TRBJ2-7; 11 bases are shared with TRBD1. CDR1 is WNHNN, CDR2 SYGVQD, per germline (reference sequence). This CDR3 is built from 15 residues. Germline trimming cut 3 bases from V and 7 bases from J; bases unmatched to any gene: 8. The CDR3 loop reads CASSDPDRGRDEQYF. The CDR3 DNA reads TGCGCCAGCAGTGATCCGGACAGGGGGCGCGATGAGCAGTACTTC.

V gene TRBV27 combines with J gene TRBJ2-1, with D perhaps TRBD2 (6 bases). The CDR3 consists of 12 residues. The V gene lost 4 bases and the J gene lost 6 bases, with 7 bases spanning the gap. The V gene's germline CDR1 is MNHEY and CDR2 SMNVEV (reference sequence). Here the CDR3 reads CASSSGGNEQFF. DNA for the CDR3: TGTGCCAGCAGTTCCGGGGGCAATGAGCAGTTCTTC.

The V and J genes are TRBV6-2 or TRBV6-3 and TRBJ1-2; 7 nucleotides line up with TRBD1. V was clipped by 4 bases and J by 5 bases; unmatched bases: 25. The CDR3 consists of 20 residues. Germline lookup yields CDR1 MNHEY and CDR2 SVGEGT. In DNA form, the CDR3 reads TGTGCCAGCAGTTTTTCCCTTTCGGGACAGATAACGAGAAGACAGTATGGCTACACCTTC. Residues: CASSFSLSGQITRRQYGYTF.

The chain carries TRBV11-3 and TRBJ2-5; TRBD1 is a possible D gene (6 bases). Germline V gives CDR1 SGHNT, CDR2 YENEEA. Trimming stripped 11 bases from V and 2 bases from J, with 18 bases between. There are 14 residues in the CDR3. CDR3 sequence (DNA): TGTGCCTCCCGGGACAATCAGCCTCAAGAGACCCAGTACTTC. This gives the protein CASRDNQPQETQYF.

The chain carries TRBV7-2 and TRBJ2-2, with TRBD2 identical over 14 bases. CDR1 and CDR2 from the germline V gene are SGHTA and FQGNSA. V lost 3 bases to trimming and J lost 6 bases; unmatched junction nucleotides: 3. The CDR3 has 16 residues. CDR3 in amino acids: CASSLTSGRAAGELFF. DNA for the CDR3: TGTGCCAGCAGCTTGACTAGCGGGAGGGCCGCCGGGGAGCTGTTTTTT.

The chain links TRBV28 to TRBJ2-7; D perhaps matches TRBD1 (5 bases). Deletions cut 2 bases from V and 6 bases from J, with 8 bases between. From germline, CDR1 is MDHEN and CDR2 SYDVKM. The CDR3 runs to 12 residues. The CDR3 coding sequence is TGTGCCAGCAGTTTACCCAGGGTCGAGCAGTACTTC. It codes for CASSLPRVEQYF. Full variable domain (outside the CDR3, taken from reference TRBV28 and TRBJ2-7): DVKVTQSSRYLVKRTGEKVFLECVQDMDHENMFWYRQDPGLGLRLIYFSYDVKMKEKGDIPEGYSVSREKKERFSLILESASTNQTSMYLCASSLPRVEQYFGPGTRLTVT.

The gene calls are TRBV20-1 and TRBJ2-2; D is ambiguous. Germline lookup yields CDR1 DFQATT and CDR2 SNEGSKA (reference sequence). V was clipped by 6 bases and J by 6 bases, with 8 bases between them. This CDR3 comprises 11 residues. CDR3 coding DNA: TGCAGTGCAGCTAGATCCGGGGAGCTGTTTTTT. Protein: CSAARSGELFF.

The chain uses TRBV28 and TRBJ1-5; the D gene is possibly TRBD1 (6 bases). Trimming stripped 5 bases from V and 2 bases from J, with 16 bases between. Germline CDR1 MDHEN, CDR2 SYDVKM. The CDR3 length is 16 residues. CDR3 loop: CASSHPRGKGNQPQHF. As DNA, the CDR3 is TGTGCCAGCAGTCACCCCAGGGGAAAGGGCAATCAGCCCCAGCATTTT.

The V call is TRBV5-6, the J call TRBJ2-2, with 7 positions matching TRBD2. V shed 1 base, J shed 0 bases, and the junction held 3 bases outside the gene matches. There are 16 residues in the CDR3. Germline assignment: CDR1 SGHDT and CDR2 YYEEEE. CDR3 nucleotide sequence: TGTGCCAGCAGCTTGCTAGCGGCTACGAACACCGGGGAGCTGTTTTTT. It codes for CASSLLAATNTGELFF.

The chain recombines TRBV5-8 with TRBJ2-3, with a possible D match to TRBD2 (6 bases). Trimming stripped 7 bases from V and 5 bases from J, with 17 bases between. CDR1 is SGHTS, CDR2 YDEGEE, per germline. The CDR3 runs 14 residues. The CDR3 region has the DNA TGTGCCAGCGGGACGCGGGGCTTAGGAGATACGCAGTATTTT. It encodes CASGTRGLGDTQYF.

The sample holds a few counts of this clone. The V and J genes are TRBV3-1 (or the pseudogene TRBV3-2) and TRBJ2-7; a possible D gene is TRBD1 (5 bases). The CDR3 contains 13 residues. V lost 0 bases and J 7 bases, leaving 10 bases between the germline ends. Germline V lookup: CDR1 LGHDT, CDR2 YNNKEL (reference sequence). CDR3: CASSQDRVREQYF. The CDR3 DNA is TGTGCCAGCAGCCAAGACAGGGTGAGGGAGCAGTACTTC.

The V and J genes are TRBV7-9 and TRBJ2-1; D gene uncertain. The CDR3 runs 12 residues. Trimming cost V 1 base and J 9 bases, with 7 bases left between them. CDR1 is SEHNR, CDR2 FQNEAQ, per germline (reference sequence). The CDR3 loop is CASSLGLAEQFF. CDR3 nucleotides: TGTGCCAGCAGCTTAGGCTTGGCTGAGCAGTTCTTC.